This T cell receptor beta chain was identified in a study of identical twins. Germline CDR1 SEHNR, CDR2 FQNEAQ (reference sequence). Trimming left V 0 bases short and J 0 bases short, with 14 bases between. This CDR3 has 17 amino acids. Study-wide findings and caveats: Zero-insertion analyses were open to partial confounding by invariant MAIT and iNKT cells. Surplus twin overlap in beta out-of-frame sequences was less pronounced. The analysis was cross-sectional rather than longitudinal within donors.

Comments on this clonotype: Its target is not known.

Healthy Caucasian donors formed the entire cohort. TCRdb reanalysed the 5' RACE reads using MiXCR and keeps one entry per CDR3 protein. The table has 250,000 to 300,000 distinct CDR3 sequences, roughly 9.8% seen once; the top ten hold roughly 7%. In addition, the sample was reused for a study of yellow fever vaccine responses in identical twins.

The TCR was taken from a woman under 30 in good health. Sequenced: CD8+ T cells sorted from blood. The chain links TRBV7-9 to TRBJ1-2, with D tentatively TRBD1 (5 bases). This CDR3 is CASSLAPGWGSNYGYTF. The CDR3 DNA sequence: TGTGCCAGCAGCTTAGCCCCAGGGTGGGGGTCTAACTATGGCTACACCTTC.